The sequence of this T cell receptor (beta chain) was determined in a study of T cell responses to AZD1222 COVID-19 vaccine. CDR1 MNHNS and CDR2 SASEGT come from the germline V gene. V was clipped by 1 base and J by 4 bases, with 10 bases between them. The CDR3 covers 14 residues. Measured with immunoSEQ multiplex PCR; TCRdb has only the in-frame clones, and not every one. Of about 42,000 clones in the sample, approximately 80% were seen once. The chain recombines TRBV6-1 with TRBJ1-2; tentatively, D is TRBD1 (5 bases). Sequencing used peripheral blood, obtained 28 days after the second AZD1222 dose. The receptor's source is an adult who received the AZD1222 COVID-19 vaccine. This CDR3 is CASSEETDGYGYTF. The CDR3 DNA is TGTGCCAGCAGTGAAGAGACAGACGGCTATGGCTACACCTTC.